The 22 T cell receptor beta chains listed next were all sequenced from one sample in a study of Ad26.COV2.S vaccination and SARS-CoV-2 variants. The treatment denotes: around 19 received Ad26.COV2.S at low or high dose, single or two shots; several received placebo; per-sample allocation not given. After the first vaccine or placebo injection, samples were drawn on day 63. Sequencing used immunoSEQ multiplex PCR; TCRdb keeps in-frame clones, though not all of them. The table lists some 250,000 clones, roughly 90% of them singletons. The sequences come from peripheral blood, collected in a trial of Ad26.COV2.S vaccine versus placebo. These receptors came from a person aged 18-60 years who received the Ad26.COV2.S COVID-19 vaccine or a placebo.

This clone has only one observation. The V call is TRBV19, the J call TRBJ2-1; tentatively, D is TRBD2 (5 bases). Germline V gives CDR1 LNHDA, CDR2 SQIVND (reference sequence). The CDR3 contains 15 residues. V was shortened by 4 bases and J by 7 bases, with 17 bases between the two germline ends. CDR3 DNA: TGTGCCAGTAGTACTCCCGGGATCGATAGGAATGAGCAGTTCTTC. Its translation is CASSTPGIDRNEQFF.

The chain carries TRBV11-2 and TRBJ1-4, with D unclear. Germline-derived CDR1 and CDR2 are SGHAT and FQNNGV. Trimming took 1 base from V and 8 from J, leaving 11 bases between them. This CDR3 region has 14 residues. CDR3 bases: TGTGCCAGCAGCTTAGCCTATCGTGGGGAAAAACTGTTTTTT. Protein sequence: CASSLAYRGEKLFF.

This clone was recorded a few times. CDR3 in DNA: TGTGCCAGTAGGGGTGGAGGGGGTTTGTTAGCTTTCTTT. Translated, it gives CASRGGGGLLAFF. The chain has TRBV25-1 and TRBJ1-1, with D perhaps TRBD1 (6 bases). Germline CDR1 reads MGHDK; CDR2 reads SYGVNS. The ends were cut back, 9 bases at V and 10 bases at J, with 21 bases in the middle. The CDR3 covers 13 residues.

V and J are TRBV6-2 or TRBV6-3 and TRBJ2-1, with D uncertain. The germline V gene has CDR1 MNHEY and CDR2 SVGEGT. V was pared by 4 bases and J by 5 bases, with 3 bases between. The CDR3 extends over 11 amino acids. CDR3 nucleotide sequence: TGTGCCAGCAGTTTGGACAATGAGCAGTTCTTC. Protein product: CASSLDNEQFF.

This chain uses TRBV5-1 with TRBJ1-2; 10 bases are a match to TRBD1. The ends lost 4 bases at V and 2 bases at J; junction bases unmatched: 2. The CDR3 has 14 residues. Looked up from germline, CDR1 is SGHRS and CDR2 is YFSETQ. CDR3 nucleotide sequence: TGCGCCAGCAGCCCGGACAGGGGGAACTATGGCTACACCTTC. Its protein product is CASSPDRGNYGYTF.

This chain connects TRBV18 to TRBJ2-5; tentative D call: TRBD2 (5 bases). From germline, CDR1 is KGHSH and CDR2 LQKENI. This CDR3 spans 14 amino acids. V lost 5 bases and J 5 bases, leaving 15 bases between the germline ends. CDR3: CASSSRVPRETQYF. The CDR3 coding sequence is TGTGCCAGCTCATCGAGGGTCCCTAGGGAGACCCAGTACTTC.

The gene calls are TRBV13 and TRBJ1-5; D remains ambiguous. V was trimmed by 1 base and J by 3 bases, leaving 13 bases between them. There are 16 residues in the CDR3. The V gene's germline CDR1 is PRHDT and CDR2 FYEKMQ (reference sequence). DNA for the CDR3: TGTGCCAGCAGCTTAGAGGGTACGGTGGTCAATCAGCCCCAGCATTTT. This gives the protein CASSLEGTVVNQPQHF.

CDR3 loop: CASSPPQVSETQYF. The CDR3 region has the DNA TGTGCCAGCTCACCACCGCAGGTCTCAGAGACCCAGTACTTC. This rearrangement joins TRBV18 to TRBJ2-5; D gene uncertain. V lost 0 bases to trimming and J lost 4 bases, with 9 bases between them. Germline V gene data show CDR1 as KGHSH and CDR2 as LQKENI. The CDR3 spans 14 residues.

V and J are TRBV11-2 and TRBJ1-4; 10 bases match TRBD1. CDR1 and CDR2 from the germline V gene are SGHAT and FQNNGV. The CDR3 covers 15 residues. The V segment lost 3 bases and the J segment 8 bases; nucleotides outside the gene matches: 6. The CDR3 loop is CASSFLTGGREKLFF. In DNA, the CDR3 is TGTGCCAGCAGCTTCTTGACAGGGGGCAGGGAAAAACTGTTTTTT.

The chain has TRBV6-5 and TRBJ1-2; weak D call: TRBD1 (5 bases). V lost 8 bases and J 5 bases, leaving 21 bases between the germline ends. The CDR3 is made up of 15 amino acids. Germline V gene data show CDR1 as MNHEY and CDR2 as SVGAGI. The CDR3 loop reads CASAKGRPLVYGYTF. The DNA of the CDR3 is TGTGCCAGCGCTAAGGGACGGCCCCTTGTTTATGGCTACACCTTC.

The rearrangement links TRBV3-1 (or the pseudogene TRBV3-2) to TRBJ1-2, with D tentatively TRBD1 (5 bases). The CDR3 has 12 amino acids. V lost 4 bases, J lost 6 bases, and 9 bases lay in between. Germline values: CDR1 LGHDT, CDR2 YNNKEL (reference sequence). The CDR3 DNA reads TGTGCCAGCAGCCCGAGAGGGGATGGCTACACCTTC. Residues: CASSPRGDGYTF.

V and J are TRBV11-2 and TRBJ2-7; D gene uncertain. Germline V gives CDR1 SGHAT, CDR2 FQNNGV. V shed 3 bases and J shed 3 bases, with 9 bases lying between them. CDR3 length: 13 residues. DNA of the CDR3: TGTGCCAGCAGCTTTTCTACTTACTACGAGCAGTACTTC. As protein: CASSFSTYYEQYF.

This chain joins TRBV12-5 and TRBJ2-3, with D unresolved. Per the germline V gene, CDR1 is LGHNT and CDR2 is FRNRAP. The germline V and J ends were trimmed by 3 bases and 6 bases, with 13 bases remaining between them. The CDR3 is 14 residues long. CDR3 amino acids: CASGFGQVTDTQYF. The CDR3 nucleotides are TGTGCTAGTGGTTTTGGTCAGGTAACGGATACGCAGTATTTT.

The J gene is TRBJ2-7, the V gene TRBV5-1, with 10 bases aligning to TRBD1. In germline, CDR1 is SGHRS, CDR2 YFSETQ. The trim removed 2 bases at V and 6 bases at J, leaving 17 bases unmatched. The CDR3 has 18 residues. CDR3 sequence reads: CASSLSLRGTGEVGEQYF. CDR3 sequence (DNA): TGCGCCAGCAGCTTAAGCCTCAGGGGGACAGGGGAGGTTGGCGAGCAGTACTTC.

Comment on this clone: This specimen includes other DNA sequences encoding the same CDR3. V and J are TRBV4-1 and TRBJ1-2, with D possibly being TRBD1 (5 bases). The V gene's germline CDR1 is MGHRA and CDR2 YSYEKL. The CDR3 runs to 13 residues. V was pared by 1 base and J by 2 bases, with 5 bases between. The CDR3 loop is CASSQAGNYGYTF. CDR3 sequence (DNA): TGCGCCAGCAGCCAAGCAGGGAACTATGGCTACACCTTC.

In DNA, the CDR3 is TGTGCCATCAGTGGGACTAGCGGGGGGCAGGGAGATACGCAGTATTTT. Translation gives CAISGTSGGQGDTQYF. The chain uses TRBV10-3 and TRBJ2-3, with 14 positions matching TRBD2. Germline CDR1 reads ENHRY; CDR2 reads SYGVKD. V lost 4 bases and J lost 5; bases outside the gene matches: 5. The CDR3 length is 16 residues.

The V and J genes are TRBV15 and TRBJ2-7; unclear D gene. V lost 0 bases to trimming and J lost 6 bases, with 9 bases between them. The CDR3 runs to 13 residues. Per germline, CDR1 LNHNV and CDR2 YYDKDF (reference sequence). DNA for the CDR3: TGTGCCACCAGCAGAGACCCCATTTTCGAGCAGTACTTC. Its translation: CATSRDPIFEQYF.

This rearrangement joins TRBV7-8 to TRBJ2-5, with 14 bases that match TRBD2. This CDR3 region has 16 residues. The V and J ends lost 5 bases and 5 bases, in that order; junction bases with no gene match: 7. The germline CDR1 and CDR2 sequences are SGHVS and FQNEAQ. CDR3 amino acids: CASSPGGTSGGETQYF. The CDR3 bases are TGTGCCAGCAGCCCGGGTGGGACTAGCGGGGGTGAGACCCAGTACTTC. The entire variable domain, with the rest obtained from reference TRBV7-8 and TRBJ2-5, is as follows: GAGVSQSPRYKVAKRGQDVALRCDPISGHVSLFWYQQALGQGPEFLTYFQNEAQLDKSGLPSDRFFAERPEGSVSTLKIQRTQQEDSAVYLCASSPGGTSGGETQYFGPGTRLLVL.

V gene TRBV11-1 combines with J gene TRBJ2-7; 8 bases are shared with TRBD1. The CDR3 extends over 15 amino acids. CDR1 and CDR2 (germline): SGHAT, FQDESV (reference sequence). Germline trimming cut 5 bases from V and 2 bases from J; bases unmatched to any gene: 8. DNA of the CDR3: TGTGCCAGCAGCGGGGTGGCAGGGGGCCCCTACGAGCAGTACTTC. Encoded protein: CASSGVAGGPYEQYF.

V is TRBV27 and J is TRBJ1-2; 9 bases are a match to TRBD1. This CDR3 contains 16 residues. The V gene's germline CDR1 is MNHEY and CDR2 SMNVEV (reference sequence). V shed 7 bases, J shed 4 bases, and the junction held 13 bases outside the gene matches. In nucleotides, the CDR3 is TGTGCCAGCACTCAGCTAACCGGGACAGGGAGCTATGGCTACACCTTC. Its protein product is CASTQLTGTGSYGYTF.

This clone was seen just once. This chain connects TRBV10-2 to TRBJ2-3; the D gene is possibly TRBD2 (6 bases). Germline V gene sequence: CDR1 WSHSY, CDR2 SAAADI. V was shortened by 4 bases and J by 2 bases, with 13 bases between the two germline ends. The CDR3 loop spans 15 amino acids. CDR3 nucleotides: TGCGCCAGCAGTGCGGCCGGGGGTCCCACAGATACGCAGTATTTT. Its protein product is CASSAAGGPTDTQYF.

The gene calls are TRBV9 and TRBJ2-5, with 12 bases identical to TRBD2. With V trimmed by 1 base and J by 2 bases, 0 bases remained unmatched. The germline V gene has CDR1 SGDLS and CDR2 YYNGEE. This CDR3 comprises 15 residues. The CDR3 DNA reads TGTGCCAGCAGCGTACTAGCGGGGGGGCAAGAGACCCAGTACTTC. It codes for CASSVLAGGQETQYF.